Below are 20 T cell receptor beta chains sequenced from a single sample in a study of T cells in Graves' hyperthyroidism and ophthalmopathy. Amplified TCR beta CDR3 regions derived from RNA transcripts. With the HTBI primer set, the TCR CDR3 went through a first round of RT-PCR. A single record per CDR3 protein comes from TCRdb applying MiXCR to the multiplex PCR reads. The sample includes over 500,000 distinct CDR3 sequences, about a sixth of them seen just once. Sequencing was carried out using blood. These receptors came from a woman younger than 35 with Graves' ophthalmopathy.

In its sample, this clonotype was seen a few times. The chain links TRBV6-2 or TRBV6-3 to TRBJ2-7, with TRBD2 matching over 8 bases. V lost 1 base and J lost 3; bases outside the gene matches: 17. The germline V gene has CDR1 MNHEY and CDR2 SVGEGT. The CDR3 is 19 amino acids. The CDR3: CASSYFYLGGAIFHYEQYF. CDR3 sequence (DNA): TGTGCCAGCAGTTACTTCTATCTCGGGGGGGCAATTTTCCACTACGAGCAGTACTTC.

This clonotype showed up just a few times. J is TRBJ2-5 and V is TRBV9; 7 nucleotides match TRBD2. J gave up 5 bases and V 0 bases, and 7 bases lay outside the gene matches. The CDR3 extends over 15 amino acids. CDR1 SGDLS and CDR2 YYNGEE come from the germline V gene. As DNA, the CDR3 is TGTGCCAGCAGCGTAGGGCCGGGGGAGGGGGAGACCCAGTACTTC. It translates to CASSVGPGEGETQYF.

This CDR3 reads CATSHETGENTEAFF. The CDR3 coding sequence is TGTGCCACCTCCCACGAGACAGGCGAGAACACTGAAGCTTTCTTT. V is TRBV28 and J is TRBJ1-1; D might be TRBD1 (6 bases). Per the germline V gene, CDR1 is MDHEN and CDR2 is SYDVKM. The V and J ends lost 10 bases and 1 base respectively, with 19 bases between them. There are 15 residues in the CDR3.

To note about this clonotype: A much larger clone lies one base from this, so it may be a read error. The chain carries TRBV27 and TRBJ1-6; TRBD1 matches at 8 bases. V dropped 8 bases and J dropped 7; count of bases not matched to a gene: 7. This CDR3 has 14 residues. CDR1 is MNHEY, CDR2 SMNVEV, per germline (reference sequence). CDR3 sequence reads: CASGYRGVNSPLHF. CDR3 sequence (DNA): TGTGCCAGCGGCTACAGGGGGGTGAATTCACCCCTCCACTTT.

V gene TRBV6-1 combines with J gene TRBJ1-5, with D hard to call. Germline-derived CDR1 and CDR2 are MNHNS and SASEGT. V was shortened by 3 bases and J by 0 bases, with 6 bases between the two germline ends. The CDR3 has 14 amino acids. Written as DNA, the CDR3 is TGTGCCAGCAGTGATAGAAATAGCAATCAGCCCCAGCATTTT. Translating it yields CASSDRNSNQPQHF.

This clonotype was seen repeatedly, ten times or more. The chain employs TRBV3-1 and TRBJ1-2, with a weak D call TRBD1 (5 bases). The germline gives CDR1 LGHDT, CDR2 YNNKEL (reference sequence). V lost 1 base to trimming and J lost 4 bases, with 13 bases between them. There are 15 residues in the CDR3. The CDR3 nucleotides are TGTGCCAGCAGCCAAGTTCCCAGGGCCGGCTATGGCTACACCTTC. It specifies CASSQVPRAGYGYTF.

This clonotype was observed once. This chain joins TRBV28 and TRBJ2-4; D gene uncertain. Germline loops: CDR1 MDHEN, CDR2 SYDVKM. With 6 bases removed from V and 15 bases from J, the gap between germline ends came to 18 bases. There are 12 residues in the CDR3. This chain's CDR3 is CASRIAGRQTYF. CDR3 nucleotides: TGTGCCAGCAGGATCGCCGGCCGGCAGACGTACTTC.

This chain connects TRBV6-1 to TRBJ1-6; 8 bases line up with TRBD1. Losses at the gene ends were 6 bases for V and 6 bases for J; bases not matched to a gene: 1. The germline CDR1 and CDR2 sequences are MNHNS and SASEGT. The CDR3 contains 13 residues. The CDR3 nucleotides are TGTGCCAGCAGGACAGGGGCTAATTCACCCCTCCACTTT. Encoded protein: CASRTGANSPLHF.

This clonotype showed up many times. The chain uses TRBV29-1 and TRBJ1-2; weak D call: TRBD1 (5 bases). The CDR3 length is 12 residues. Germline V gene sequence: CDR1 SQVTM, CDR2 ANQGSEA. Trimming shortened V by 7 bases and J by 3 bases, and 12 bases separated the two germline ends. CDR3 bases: TGCAGCGGTAGCATACAGGACTATGGCTACACCTTC. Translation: CSGSIQDYGYTF.

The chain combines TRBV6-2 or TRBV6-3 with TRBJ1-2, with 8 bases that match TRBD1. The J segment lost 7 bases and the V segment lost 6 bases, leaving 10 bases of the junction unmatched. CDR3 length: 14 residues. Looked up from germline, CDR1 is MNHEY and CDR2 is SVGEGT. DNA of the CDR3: TGTGCCAGCAGCCCAAGTCAGGGGGCGCTTGGCTACACCTTC. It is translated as CASSPSQGALGYTF.

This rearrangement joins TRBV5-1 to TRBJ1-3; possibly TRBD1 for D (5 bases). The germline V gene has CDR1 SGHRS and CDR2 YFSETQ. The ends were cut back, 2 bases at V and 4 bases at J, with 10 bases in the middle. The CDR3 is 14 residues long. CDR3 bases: TGCGCCAGCAGCTTCAGCGGGGGGGGAAACACCATATATTTT. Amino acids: CASSFSGGGNTIYF.

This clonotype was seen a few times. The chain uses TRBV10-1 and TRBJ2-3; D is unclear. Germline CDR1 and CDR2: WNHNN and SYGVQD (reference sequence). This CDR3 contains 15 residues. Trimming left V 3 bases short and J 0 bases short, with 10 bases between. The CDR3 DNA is TGCGCCAGCAGTGATCTTACGGCTAGCACAGATACGCAGTATTTT. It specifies CASSDLTASTDTQYF.

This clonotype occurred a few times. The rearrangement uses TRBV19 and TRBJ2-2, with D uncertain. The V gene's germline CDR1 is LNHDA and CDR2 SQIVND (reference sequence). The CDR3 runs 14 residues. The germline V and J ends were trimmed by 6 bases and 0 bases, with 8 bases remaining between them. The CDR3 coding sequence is TGTGCCAGTAGGCACTTACCGAACACCGGGGAGCTGTTTTTT. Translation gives CASRHLPNTGELFF.

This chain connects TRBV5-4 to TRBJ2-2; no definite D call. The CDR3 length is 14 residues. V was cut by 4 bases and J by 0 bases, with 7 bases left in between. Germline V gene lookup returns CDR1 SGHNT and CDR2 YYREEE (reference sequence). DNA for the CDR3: TGTGCCAGCAGCCCCATTTCGAACACCGGGGAGCTGTTTTTT. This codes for CASSPISNTGELFF.

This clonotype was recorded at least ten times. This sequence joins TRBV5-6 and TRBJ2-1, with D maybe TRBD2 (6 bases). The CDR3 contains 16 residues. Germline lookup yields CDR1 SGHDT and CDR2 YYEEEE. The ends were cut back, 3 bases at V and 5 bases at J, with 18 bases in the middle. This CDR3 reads CASSYGGTLVNNEQFF. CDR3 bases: TGTGCCAGCAGCTATGGCGGGACCCTCGTCAACAATGAGCAGTTCTTC.

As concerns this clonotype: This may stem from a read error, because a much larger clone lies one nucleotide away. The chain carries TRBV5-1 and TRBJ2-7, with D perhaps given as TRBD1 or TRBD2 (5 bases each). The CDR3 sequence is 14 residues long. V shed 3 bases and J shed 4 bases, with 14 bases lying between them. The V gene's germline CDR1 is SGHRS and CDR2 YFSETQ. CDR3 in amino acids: CASSSGPGDYEQYF. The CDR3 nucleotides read TGCGCCAGCAGCTCGGGGCCCGGAGATTACGAGCAGTACTTC.

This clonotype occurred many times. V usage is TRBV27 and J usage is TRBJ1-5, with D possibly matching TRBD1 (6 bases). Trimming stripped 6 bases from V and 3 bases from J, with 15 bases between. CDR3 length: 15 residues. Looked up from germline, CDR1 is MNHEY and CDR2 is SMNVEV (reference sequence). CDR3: CASSSTGFINQPQHF. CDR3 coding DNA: TGTGCCAGCAGCAGTACAGGGTTTATCAATCAGCCCCAGCATTTT.

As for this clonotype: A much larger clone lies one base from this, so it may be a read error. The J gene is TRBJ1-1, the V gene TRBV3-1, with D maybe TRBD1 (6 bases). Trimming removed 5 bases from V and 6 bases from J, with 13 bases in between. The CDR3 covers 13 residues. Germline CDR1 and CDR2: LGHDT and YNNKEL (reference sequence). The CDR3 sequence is CASSIQGDAEAFF. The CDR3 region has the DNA TGTGCCAGCAGCATACAGGGTGACGCTGAAGCTTTCTTT.

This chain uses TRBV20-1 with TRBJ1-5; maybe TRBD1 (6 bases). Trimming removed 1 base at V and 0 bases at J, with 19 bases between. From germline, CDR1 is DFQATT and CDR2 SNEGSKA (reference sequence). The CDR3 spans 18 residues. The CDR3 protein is CSARGRGERVYSNQPQHF. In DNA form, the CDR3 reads TGCAGTGCTAGAGGGAGGGGGGAGAGGGTTTATAGCAATCAGCCCCAGCATTTT.

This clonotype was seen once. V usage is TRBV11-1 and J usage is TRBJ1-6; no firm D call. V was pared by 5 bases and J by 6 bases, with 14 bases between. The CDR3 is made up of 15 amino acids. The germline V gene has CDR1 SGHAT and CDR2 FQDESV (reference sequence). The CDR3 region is CASSRNPPGNSPLHF. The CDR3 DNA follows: TGTGCCAGCAGCCGGAATCCGCCTGGTAATTCACCCCTCCACTTT.